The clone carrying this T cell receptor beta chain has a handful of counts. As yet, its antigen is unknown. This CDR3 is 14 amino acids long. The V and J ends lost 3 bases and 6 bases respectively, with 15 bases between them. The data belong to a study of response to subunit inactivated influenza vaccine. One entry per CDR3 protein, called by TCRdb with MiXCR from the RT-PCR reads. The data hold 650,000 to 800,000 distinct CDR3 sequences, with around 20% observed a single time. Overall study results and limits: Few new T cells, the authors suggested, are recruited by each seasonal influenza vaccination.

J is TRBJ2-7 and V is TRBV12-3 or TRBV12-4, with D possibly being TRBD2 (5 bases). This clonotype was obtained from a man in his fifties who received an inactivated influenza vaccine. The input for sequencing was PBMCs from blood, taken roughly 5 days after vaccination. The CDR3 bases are TGTGCCAGCAGTTTTAGAACCGGGGTGCGCGAGCAGTACTTC. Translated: CASSFRTGVREQYF.